This entry lists 19 T cell receptor beta chains sequenced from one sample in a study of identical twins. TCRdb re-derived calls from the 5' RACE reads in MiXCR, one entry per CDR3 protein. Of about 530,000 distinct CDR3 sequences listed, 12% to 15% are singletons. These same data were also listed under a study on yellow fever vaccine responses in identical twins.

Sequenced material: CD4+ T cells sorted from blood. The receptors were gathered from a woman under 30 in good health.

The rearrangement joins TRBV6-5 to TRBJ1-5, with TRBD1 matching 8 bases. Unmatched junction bases numbered 6, after V lost 2 bases and J lost 0 bases. The length of the CDR3 is 17 residues. Germline V gene lookup returns CDR1 MNHEY and CDR2 SVGAGI. This chain's CDR3 is CASSYAGQGTSNQPQHF. In nucleotides, the CDR3 is TGTGCCAGCAGTTACGCCGGACAGGGAACTAGCAATCAGCCCCAGCATTTT.

The CDR3 DNA reads TGCAGTGCTAGGATTCGGGAACCCGGGGAGCTGTTTTTT. It yields the protein CSARIREPGELFF. V usage is TRBV20-1 and J usage is TRBJ2-2, with D possibly being TRBD2 (5 bases). The germline V and J ends were trimmed by 3 bases and 6 bases, with 11 bases remaining between them. There are 13 residues in the CDR3. Germline-derived CDR1 and CDR2 are DFQATT and SNEGSKA (reference sequence).

This clonotype was observed a handful of times. The V gene is TRBV2, the J gene TRBJ1-1, with unresolved D. Trimming pared 6 bases from V and 0 bases from J, leaving 11 bases between. This CDR3 has 14 residues. Germline values: CDR1 SNHLY, CDR2 FYNNEI. The CDR3 nucleotides are TGTGCCAGCAGGTTCCCAGGACTGAACACTGAAGCTTTCTTT. Translated: CASRFPGLNTEAFF.

This clonotype was observed a few times. The chain couples TRBV9 to TRBJ2-7; 12 bases match TRBD2. Germline V gives CDR1 SGDLS, CDR2 YYNGEE. V lost 3 bases and J lost 7; bases outside the gene matches: 5. This CDR3 is 14 amino acids long. The CDR3 spells CASSELAGGREQYF. CDR3 in DNA: TGTGCCAGCAGCGAACTAGCGGGAGGAAGGGAGCAGTACTTC.

This clonotype showed up just a few times. V gene TRBV14 combines with J gene TRBJ1-1; D not resolved. The CDR3 runs 13 residues. Germline V gives CDR1 SGHDN, CDR2 FVKESK. Between the trimmed V and J ends, which lost 0 bases and 7 bases, there was a span of 9 bases. Here the CDR3 DNA reads TGTGCCAGCAGCCAAGATGCTAGCTATGAAGCTTTCTTT. Its protein product is CASSQDASYEAFF.

This clonotype turned up a few times. This chain joins TRBV4-2 and TRBJ2-3; 12 nucleotides agree with TRBD2. The germline CDR1 and CDR2 sequences are LGHNA and YNFKEQ. The junction had 14 bases not matched to a gene; V was cut back by 7 bases and J by 6 bases. The CDR3 is 17 amino acids. Here the CDR3 DNA reads TGTGCCAGCAAATCCTCGACTAGCGGGAGTTTCGCCGATACGCAGTATTTT. Its protein product is CASKSSTSGSFADTQYF.

The rearrangement uses TRBV6-2 or TRBV6-3 and TRBJ2-1; 7 nucleotides line up with TRBD2. The CDR3 has 15 amino acids. Trimming at V came to 6 bases and at J to 8 bases, leaving 13 bases not matched to a gene. Germline lookup yields CDR1 MNHEY and CDR2 SVGEGT. CDR3 amino acids: CASRQLATMGDEQFF. The CDR3 DNA follows: TGTGCCAGCAGACAACTAGCGACCATGGGGGATGAGCAGTTCTTC.

V gene TRBV20-1 combines with J gene TRBJ2-3, with TRBD2 matching 8 bases. Per the germline V gene, CDR1 is DFQATT and CDR2 is SNEGSKA (reference sequence). The V segment lost 0 bases and the J segment 3 bases; nucleotides outside the gene matches: 8. This CDR3 is 16 amino acids long. The chain's CDR3 is CSARDLGGGRTDTQYF. The CDR3 DNA sequence: TGCAGTGCTAGAGACTTAGGCGGGGGGAGGACAGATACGCAGTATTTT.

V usage is TRBV25-1 and J usage is TRBJ2-3; TRBD1 or TRBD2 may be the D gene (7 bases each). Looked up from germline, CDR1 is MGHDK and CDR2 is SYGVNS. CDR3 length: 16 residues. The ends were cut back, 1 base at V and 5 bases at J, with 16 bases in the middle. CDR3 loop: CASSELGRGQGDTQYF. The CDR3 DNA sequence: TGTGCCAGCAGTGAATTAGGGAGGGGGCAAGGAGATACGCAGTATTTT. The variable domain in full, completed from reference TRBV25-1 and TRBJ2-3, reads EADIYQTPRYLVIGTGKKITLECSQTMGHDKMYWYQQDPGMELHLIHYSYGVNSTEKGDLSSESTVSRIRTEHFPLTLESARPSHTSQYLCASSELGRGQGDTQYFGPGTRLTVL.

This clonotype turned up a few times. V usage is TRBV20-1 and J usage is TRBJ2-1, with 13 bases identical to TRBD2. In germline, CDR1 is DFQATT, CDR2 SNEGSKA (reference sequence). V shed 6 bases and J 8 bases; nucleotides not matched to a gene: 7. The CDR3 is 14 amino acids. The CDR3 DNA is TGCAGTGCCGCGGGACTAGCGGGACAGGATGAGCAGTTCTTC. Translation gives CSAAGLAGQDEQFF.

This sequence joins TRBV14 and TRBJ2-1, with 11 bases matching TRBD2. Germline CDR1 and CDR2: SGHDN and FVKESK. The CDR3 extends over 17 amino acids. Trimming cost V 3 bases and J 2 bases; bases outside gene matches: 6. The CDR3 is CASSQGLAVTTYNEQFF. The CDR3 region has the DNA TGTGCCAGCAGCCAGGGACTAGCGGTGACAACCTACAATGAGCAGTTCTTC.

This clonotype was detected a few times. The V call is TRBV6-2 or TRBV6-3, the J call TRBJ1-5; maybe TRBD1 (5 bases). V lost 5 bases to trimming and J lost 2 bases, with 7 bases between them. The CDR3 contains 13 residues. Germline V gene lookup returns CDR1 MNHEY and CDR2 SVGEGT. The CDR3 loop is CASSRGRNQPQHF. The CDR3 region has the DNA TGTGCCAGCAGTAGGGGTCGCAATCAGCCCCAGCATTTT.

J is TRBJ2-1 and V is TRBV20-1, with D hard to call. This CDR3 has 12 amino acids. Germline-derived CDR1 and CDR2 are DFQATT and SNEGSKA (reference sequence). Trimming shortened V by 0 bases and J by 7 bases, and 7 bases separated the two germline ends. The CDR3: CSARDGANEQFF. The CDR3 nucleotides are TGCAGTGCTAGAGATGGAGCGAATGAGCAGTTCTTC.

This clonotype showed up just a few times. The chain couples TRBV7-2 to TRBJ2-3, with D unresolved. CDR3 length: 15 amino acids. Germline V gene lookup returns CDR1 SGHTA and CDR2 FQGNSA. V lost 1 base and J 0 bases, leaving 8 bases between the germline ends. The CDR3 sequence is CASSLDGLSTDTQYF. In DNA, the CDR3 is TGTGCCAGCAGCTTAGACGGGCTCAGCACAGATACGCAGTATTTT.

The chain couples TRBV21-1 to TRBJ2-2. TRBV21-1 is shown as a pseudogene. The CDR3 consists of 18 residues. CDR3 nucleotides: TGTGCCAGCAGCAAAGTGAATCGGCAGAACACGAACACCGGGGAGCTGTTTTTT. Its protein is CASSKVNRQNTNTGELFF.

This clonotype came up a few times. The chain is built from TRBV15 and TRBJ2-7; D is perhaps TRBD1 or TRBD2 (6 bases each). The CDR3 covers 15 residues. Trimming pared 3 bases from V and 3 bases from J, leaving 15 bases between. Germline CDR1 and CDR2: LNHNV and YYDKDF (reference sequence). For the CDR3, the DNA is TGTGCCACCAGCAGCCGCCGGGGGCCACGCTACGAGCAGTACTTC. Its protein product is CATSSRRGPRYEQYF.

The J gene is TRBJ2-3, the V gene TRBV5-1, with 13 bases identical to TRBD2. CDR1 and CDR2 from the germline V gene are SGHRS and YFSETQ. This CDR3 contains 18 residues. The V and J ends lost 0 bases and 1 base, in that order; junction bases with no gene match: 5. In DNA, the CDR3 is TGCGCCAGCAGCTTGGGACTAGCGGGAGGCGGTGGCACAGATACGCAGTATTTT. Encoded protein: CASSLGLAGGGGTDTQYF.

This clonotype was counted a few times. This sequence joins TRBV12-3 or TRBV12-4 and TRBJ1-1; D gene unclear. V was pared by 10 bases and J by 4 bases, with 16 bases between. The CDR3 has 13 amino acids. This CDR3 is CATVPAYFTEAFF. As DNA, the CDR3 is TGTGCCACAGTTCCCGCCTACTTCACTGAAGCTTTCTTT.

V usage is TRBV7-7 and J usage is TRBJ2-1, with 8 bases identical to TRBD2. The CDR3 covers 15 residues. V lost 3 bases to trimming and J lost 8 bases; unmatched junction nucleotides: 9. Germline lookup yields CDR1 SSHAT and CDR2 FNYEAQ (reference sequence). CDR3 nucleotide sequence: TGTGCCAGCAGCTTGGGGGGTAGCGGGGTAGATGAGCAGTTCTTC. Amino acids: CASSLGGSGVDEQFF.